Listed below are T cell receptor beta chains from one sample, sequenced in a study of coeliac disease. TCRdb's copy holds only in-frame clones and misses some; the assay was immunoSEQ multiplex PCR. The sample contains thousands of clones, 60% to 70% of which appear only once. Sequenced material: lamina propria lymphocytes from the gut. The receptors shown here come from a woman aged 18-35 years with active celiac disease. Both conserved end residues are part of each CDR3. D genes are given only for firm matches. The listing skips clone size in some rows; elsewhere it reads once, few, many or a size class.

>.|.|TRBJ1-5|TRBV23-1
CASSQSESYSNQPQHF
TGCGCCAGCAGTCAATCAGAGAGCTATAGCAATCAGCCCCAGCATTTT
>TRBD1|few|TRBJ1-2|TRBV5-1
CASSLQGGDYGYTF
TGCGCCAGCAGCTTGCAAGGGGGCGACTATGGCTACACCTTC
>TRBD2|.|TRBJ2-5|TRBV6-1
CASRLLAGGETQYF
TGTGCCAGCAGACTCCTAGCGGGGGGTGAGACCCAGTACTTC
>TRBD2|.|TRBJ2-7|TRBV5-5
CASSLTSGAYEQYF
TGTGCCAGCAGCTTGACTAGCGGGGCCTACGAGCAGTACTTC
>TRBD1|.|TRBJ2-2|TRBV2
CASSYRGPGELFF
TGTGCCAGCAGTTACAGGGGACCTGGGGAGCTGTTTTTT
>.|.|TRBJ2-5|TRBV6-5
CASSDTNFQETQYF
TGTGCCAGCAGTGACACAAATTTCCAAGAGACCCAGTACTTC
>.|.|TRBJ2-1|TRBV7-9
CASSLPRRISYNEQFF
TGTGCCAGCAGCTTACCTAGACGGATCTCCTACAATGAGCAGTTCTTC
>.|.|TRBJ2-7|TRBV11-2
CASSRDSHYEQYF
TGTGCCAGCAGCCGGGACTCCCACTACGAGCAGTACTTC
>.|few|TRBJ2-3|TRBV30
CAWSVVGRATDTQYF
TGTGCCTGGAGCGTTGTGGGCAGGGCCACAGATACGCAGTATTTT
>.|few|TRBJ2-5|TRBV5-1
CASSLAGERAQYF
TGCGCCAGCAGCTTGGCCGGAGAGAGGGCCCAGTACTTC
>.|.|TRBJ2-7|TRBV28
CASSLLENYEQYF
TGTGCCAGCAGTCTTCTAGAGAACTACGAGCAGTACTTC
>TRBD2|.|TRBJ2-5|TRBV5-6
CASSLLAGGSHGETQYF
TGTGCCAGCAGCTTGTTAGCGGGGGGTTCTCACGGAGAGACCCAGTACTTC
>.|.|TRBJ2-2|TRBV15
CATSKDSSNTGELFF
TGTGCCACCAGCAAGGACAGCTCGAACACCGGGGAGCTGTTTTTT
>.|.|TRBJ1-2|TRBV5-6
CASSLASHYGYTF
TGTGCCAGCAGCTTGGCCAGTCACTATGGCTACACCTTC
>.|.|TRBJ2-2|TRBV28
CASSSPQRTGELFF
TGTGCCAGCAGTTCCCCCCAGCGTACCGGGGAGCTGTTTTTT
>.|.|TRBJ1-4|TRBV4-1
CASSQRWGDSEKLFF
TGCGCCAGCAGCCAGAGATGGGGTGACAGTGAAAAACTGTTTTTT
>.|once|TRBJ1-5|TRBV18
CASSPQRSGSNQPQHF
TGTGCCAGCTCACCCCAAAGGTCGGGGAGCAATCAGCCCCAGCATTTT
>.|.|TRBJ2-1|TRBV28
CASRPLWAGAVVKQFF
TGTGCCAGCAGGCCCCTTTGGGCGGGGGCAGTTGTGAAGCAGTTCTTC
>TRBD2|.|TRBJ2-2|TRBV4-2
CASSQGLAGAGNSGTGELFF
TGTGCCAGCAGCCAAGGACTAGCAGGAGCAGGGAACTCTGGGACCGGGGAGCTGTTTTTT
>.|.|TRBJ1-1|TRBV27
CASSLFVNTEAFF
TGTGCCAGCAGTCTCTTCGTGAACACTGAAGCTTTCTTT
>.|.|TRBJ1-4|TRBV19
CASSIGTALMKKLFF
TGTGCCAGTAGTATAGGGACAGCGCTAATGAAAAAACTGTTTTTT
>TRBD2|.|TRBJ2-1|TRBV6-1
CASSEALAGYDEQFF
TGTGCCAGCAGTGAAGCGCTAGCGGGGTATGATGAGCAGTTCTTC
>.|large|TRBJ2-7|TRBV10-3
CAAGRGQGSYEQYF
TGTGCCGCCGGGCGGGGGCAGGGCTCCTACGAGCAGTACTTC
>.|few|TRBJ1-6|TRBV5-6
CASSFQARGNSPLHF
TGTGCCAGCAGCTTTCAGGCCCGAGGGAACTCACCCCTCCACTTT
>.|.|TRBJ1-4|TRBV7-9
CASSRERINEKLFF
TGTGCCAGCAGTCGGGAGCGGATTAATGAAAAACTGTTTTTT
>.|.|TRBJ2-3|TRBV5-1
CASSLARGAADTQYF
TGCGCCAGCAGCTTGGCTCGCGGGGCGGCAGATACGCAGTATTTT
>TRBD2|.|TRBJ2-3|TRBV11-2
CASSSRKASGGGDTQYF
TGTGCCAGCAGCTCCCGAAAGGCTAGCGGGGGAGGAGATACGCAGTATTTT
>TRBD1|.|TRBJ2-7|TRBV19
CASSLRTGIIGEQYF
TGTGCCAGTAGTCTCCGGACAGGGATAATAGGCGAGCAGTACTTC
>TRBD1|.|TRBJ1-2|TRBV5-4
CASSPRDRVGYTF
TGTGCCAGCAGCCCCCGGGACAGGGTCGGCTACACCTTC
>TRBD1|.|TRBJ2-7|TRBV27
CASSLLTGDEQYF
TGTGCCAGCAGTTTATTAACAGGGGACGAGCAGTACTTC
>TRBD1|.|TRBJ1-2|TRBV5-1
CASSLEEGAYGYTF
TGCGCCAGCAGTTTGGAGGAGGGGGCCTATGGCTACACCTTC
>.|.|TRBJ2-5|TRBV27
CASSSLSGINRETQYF
TGTGCCAGCAGCTCCCTCAGCGGTATAAACCGAGAGACCCAGTACTTC
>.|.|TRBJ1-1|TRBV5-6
CASSPAGARTITEAFF
TGTGCCAGCAGCCCGGCGGGGGCTCGGACCATTACTGAAGCTTTCTTT
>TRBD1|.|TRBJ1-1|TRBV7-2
CASSRGQLPTEAFF
TGTGCCAGCAGCAGGGGACAGCTTCCGACTGAAGCTTTCTTT
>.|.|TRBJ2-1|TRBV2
CAVSGYNEQFF
TGTGCCGTTAGCGGTTACAATGAGCAGTTCTTC
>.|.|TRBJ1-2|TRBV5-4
CASSLDYGGYTF
TGTGCCAGCAGCTTGGACTACGGAGGCTACACCTTC
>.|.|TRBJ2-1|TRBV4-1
CASSQGSGTYNEQFF
TGCGCCAGCAGCCAAGGTTCGGGTACATACAATGAGCAGTTCTTC
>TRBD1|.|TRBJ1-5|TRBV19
CASRFTGAQPQHF
TGTGCCAGTAGATTTACAGGGGCACAGCCCCAGCATTTT
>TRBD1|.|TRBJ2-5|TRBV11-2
CASSTPGGIETQYF
TGTGCCAGCAGCACACCAGGGGGCATAGAGACCCAGTACTTC
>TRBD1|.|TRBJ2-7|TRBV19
CASSDQDRVYEQYF
TGTGCCAGTAGTGACCAGGACAGGGTCTACGAGCAGTACTTC
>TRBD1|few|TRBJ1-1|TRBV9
CASSAGQGGTNTEAFF
TGTGCCAGCAGCGCTGGACAGGGGGGGACGAACACTGAAGCTTTCTTT
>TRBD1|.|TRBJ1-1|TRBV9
CASSGTGAHTEAFF
TGTGCCAGCAGCGGAACAGGGGCCCACACTGAAGCTTTCTTT
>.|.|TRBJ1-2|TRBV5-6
CASSYVEGRDYGYTF
TGTGCCAGCAGCTACGTGGAGGGTCGGGACTATGGCTACACCTTC
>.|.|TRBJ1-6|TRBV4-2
CASSQDMAGEGSPLHF
TGTGCCAGCAGCCAAGATATGGCAGGGGAGGGGTCACCCCTCCACTTT
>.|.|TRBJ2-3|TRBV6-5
CASRAGRRGTDTQYF
TGTGCCAGCAGGGCAGGACGGCGGGGTACAGATACGCAGTATTTT
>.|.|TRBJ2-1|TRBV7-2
CASSPRNGVHNEQFF
TGTGCCAGCAGCCCCCGGAACGGGGTGCACAATGAGCAGTTCTTC
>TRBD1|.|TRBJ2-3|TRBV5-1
CASSLPQGALSTDTQYF
TGCGCCAGCAGCCTACCCCAGGGGGCTCTCAGCACAGATACGCAGTATTTT
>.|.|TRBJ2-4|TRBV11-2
CASSWTGRNIQYF
TGTGCCAGCAGTTGGACCGGGAGAAACATTCAGTACTTC
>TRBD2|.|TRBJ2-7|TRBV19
CASSLRTSGRGEQYF
TGTGCCAGTAGTCTCCGGACTAGCGGGAGGGGCGAGCAGTACTTC
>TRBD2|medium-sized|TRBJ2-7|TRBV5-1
CASSLVGLASSISYEQYF
TGCGCCAGCAGCTTGGTCGGACTAGCCAGCTCCATCTCCTACGAGCAGTACTTC
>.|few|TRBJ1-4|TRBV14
CASSHTSRVGEKLFF
TGTGCCAGCAGCCACACATCCAGGGTCGGTGAAAAACTGTTTTTT
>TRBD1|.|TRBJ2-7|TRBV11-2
CASSMTGGYEQYF
TGTGCCAGCAGCATGACAGGGGGCTACGAGCAGTACTTC
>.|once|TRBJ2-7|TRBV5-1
CASSPEGRGIDEQYF
TGCGCCAGCAGCCCGGAGGGTAGAGGGATCGACGAGCAGTACTTC